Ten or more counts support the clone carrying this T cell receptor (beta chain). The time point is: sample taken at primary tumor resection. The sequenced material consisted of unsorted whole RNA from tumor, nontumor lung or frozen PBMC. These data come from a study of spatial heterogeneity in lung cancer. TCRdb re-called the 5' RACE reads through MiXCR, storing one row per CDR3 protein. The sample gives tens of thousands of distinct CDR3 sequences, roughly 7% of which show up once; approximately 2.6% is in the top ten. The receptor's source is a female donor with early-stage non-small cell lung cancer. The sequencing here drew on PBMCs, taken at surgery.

The DNA of the CDR3 is TGTGCCAGCAGTCCGCCCTGGGAGACCCAGTACTTC. Its translation is CASSPPWETQYF. The chain recombines TRBV28 with TRBJ2-5; unclear D gene. V lost 5 bases to trimming and J lost 5 bases, with 9 bases between them. Germline lookup yields CDR1 MDHEN and CDR2 SYDVKM. The CDR3 consists of 12 residues.